These 6 T cell receptor beta chains were all obtained from the same sample, sequenced in a study of a mutant IDH1 vaccine in newly diagnosed glioma. Profiling relied on immunoSEQ multiplex PCR, and the TCRdb table lists in-frame clones only, not all of them. Of around 76,000 clones listed, around 85% are singletons. The time point: week 23, last vaccination. Doses comprised 300 ug of mutant IDH1 20-mer peptide each, plus topical imiquimod. Which antigens these TCRs recognize remains unknown. The sequenced sample was PBMCs, obtained from a glioma patient whose treatment included an IDH1 peptide vaccine. The receptors derive from a woman in her forties or fifties with glioma.

The chain combines TRBV5-1 with TRBJ2-7; the match to TRBD1 covers 9 bases. Per the germline V gene, CDR1 is SGHRS and CDR2 is YFSETQ. The CDR3 has 14 residues. Unmatched junction bases numbered 6, after V lost 2 bases and J lost 6 bases. The chain's CDR3 is CASSLGTGSGEQYF. The CDR3 DNA reads as TGCGCCAGCAGCTTAGGGACAGGGTCGGGCGAGCAGTACTTC.

The rearrangement joins TRBV5-4 to TRBJ2-7; weak D call: TRBD1 (5 bases). Germline V lookup: CDR1 SGHNT, CDR2 YYREEE (reference sequence). The V and J ends lost 1 base and 2 bases respectively, with 7 bases between them. This CDR3 is built from 13 residues. The CDR3 DNA reads TGTGCCAGCAGCTTGATGGGGCCCTACGAGCAGTACTTC. Residues: CASSLMGPYEQYF.

The V gene is TRBV25-1, the J gene TRBJ2-5, with 10 bases that match TRBD2. The CDR3 extends over 15 amino acids. The junction had 7 bases not matched to a gene; V was cut back by 5 bases and J by 4 bases. CDR1 and CDR2 (germline): MGHDK, SYGVNS. The CDR3 bases are TGTGCCAGCAGTTCCCTAGCGGGAGCGGGAGAGACCCAGTACTTC. As protein: CASSSLAGAGETQYF.

This clone was counted a few times. The V call is TRBV2, the J call TRBJ1-2; TRBD1 aligns across 7 bases. From germline, CDR1 is SNHLY and CDR2 FYNNEI. The CDR3 spans 15 residues. J was trimmed by 4 bases and V by 6 bases; bases with no gene match: 11. The CDR3 loop is CASSYERQGVYGYTF. The CDR3 DNA is TGTGCCAGCAGCTACGAGAGACAGGGCGTCTATGGCTACACCTTC.

About this clone itself: The germline gene is not matched at one end of the junction; a read error may be the cause. The chain carries TRBV6-1 and TRBJ2-7; no clear D gene. Germline V gene sequence: CDR1 MNHNS, CDR2 SASEGT. This CDR3 has 11 amino acids. This CDR3 reads CASSEVTAPHF. CDR3 nucleotides: TGTGCCAGCAGTGAAGTTACGGCACCCCACTTC.

This clone was seen just once. As DNA, the CDR3 is TGTGCCAGCAGCGTAGCGGGAGGGTCCTACAATGAGCAGTTCTTC. Amino acids: CASSVAGGSYNEQFF. This chain links TRBV9 with TRBJ2-1; 8 nucleotides agree with TRBD2. J was trimmed by 1 base and V by 0 bases; bases with no gene match: 0. This CDR3 has 15 amino acids. Germline V gives CDR1 SGDLS, CDR2 YYNGEE.